This TCR beta chain was recovered during a study of metastatic and nonmetastatic thyroid tumors. Study as a whole: Repertoire data that came from the blood and tumor or nodule tissue of malignant and benign thyroid patients were compared. Whole-study results and caveats: Significantly greater TCR beta diversity was reportedly found in malignant thyroid tumors than in benign nodules (in blood and tumor).

TCRdb re-called the PCR reads via MiXCR. This sample yields 45,000 to 55,000 clones, of which approximately 26% are seen a single time; around 3.6% belongs to the top ten. No patient received treatment before thyroid surgery. Trimming shortened V by 4 bases and J by 6 bases, and 20 bases separated the two germline ends. The CDR3 length is 15 residues. The germline gives CDR1 SGHRS, CDR2 YFSETQ. Details on this clone: What it recognizes is unknown.

The chain employs TRBV5-1 and TRBJ2-7; tentative D call: TRBD2 (6 bases). Sequenced: blood. This clonotype originated in a male donor with papillary thyroid cancer or a benign thyroid nodule (not recorded which). Some clones in this sample may be carry-over from other donors' samples. DNA for the CDR3: TGCGCCAGCAGCCAGGAAAGGGGACTTTCTGGCGAGCAGTACTTC. Protein: CASSQERGLSGEQYF.